This passage covers 18 T cell receptor beta chains from one sample sequenced in a study of glioma-infiltrating T cells. Using RNA template, CDR3s of TCR alpha and beta were amplified with iRepertoire arm-PCR. TCRdb reanalysed the multiplex PCR reads using MiXCR and keeps one entry per CDR3 protein. The sample consists of 160,000 or so distinct CDR3 sequences, around 40% of them appearing once. Sequenced input: glioma tissue, nonneoplastic brain tissue, or PBMCs (not recorded which). The receptors stem from a human donor with low-grade glioma or glioblastoma, undergoing nonglioma brain surgery, or in good health (not recorded which).

The V and J genes are TRBV5-1 and TRBJ2-2; TRBD2 matches 11 bases. V was clipped by 4 bases and J by 3 bases; unmatched bases: 11. The germline V gene encodes CDR1 SGHRS and CDR2 YFSETQ. CDR3 length: 18 residues. CDR3 DNA: TGCGCCAGCAGCATTCGGACCGGGACTAGCGGATACACCGGGGAGCTGTTTTTT. This translates into CASSIRTGTSGYTGELFF.

As concerns this clonotype: This may come from a read error, since a much larger clone is one base off. The V and J genes are TRBV28 and TRBJ2-1; 9 nucleotides align to TRBD1. This CDR3 has 12 residues. From germline, CDR1 is MDHEN and CDR2 SYDVKM. V was pared by 6 bases and J by 12 bases, with 6 bases of the junction left unmatched. CDR3 loop: CASRTTGGGQFF. The CDR3 region has the DNA TGTGCCAGCAGGACGACAGGGGGTGGGCAGTTCTTC.

This clonotype showed up just a few times. The V and J genes are TRBV3-1 and TRBJ2-1, with TRBD2 matching over 8 bases. V shed 4 bases and J 10 bases; nucleotides not matched to a gene: 6. Germline V lookup: CDR1 LGHDT, CDR2 YNNKEL (reference sequence). The length of the CDR3 is 13 residues. Here the CDR3 reads CASSRGLVGEQFF. The CDR3 DNA reads TGTGCCAGCAGCCGGGGACTAGTCGGCGAGCAGTTCTTC.

This clonotype appeared a single time. This may be a read error, as it is one base from a much larger clone. The V gene is TRBV7-9, the J gene TRBJ1-3; 9 bases agree with TRBD1. Germline V CDR1 and CDR2: SEHNR, FQNEAQ (reference sequence). CDR3 length: 16 amino acids. Losses at the gene ends were 4 bases for V and 4 bases for J; bases not matched to a gene: 8. The CDR3 loop reads CASSYWSGTGGNTIYF. The CDR3 region has the DNA TGTGCCAGCAGCTACTGGTCCGGGACAGGGGGAAACACCATATATTTT.

Note on this clonotype: A much larger clone lies one base from this, so it may be a read error. V usage is TRBV3-1 and J usage is TRBJ2-1, with D hard to call. Germline CDR1 reads LGHDT; CDR2 reads YNNKEL (reference sequence). The CDR3 consists of 11 residues. The chain's CDR3 is CASRRNNEKFF. In nucleotides, the CDR3 is TGTGCCAGCAGGCGGAACAATGAGAAGTTCTTC.

With regard to this clonotype: A clone one base away is much larger, so this may be a read error. This rearrangement joins TRBV7-9 to TRBJ1-1; no definite D call. CDR1 SEHNR and CDR2 FQNEAQ come from the germline V gene (reference sequence). This CDR3 spans 13 amino acids. CDR3: CASSLVSNTEASF. CDR3 DNA: TGTGCCAGCAGCTTAGTGTCGAACACTGAAGCTTCCTTT.

Points on this clonotype: This may be a read error: a much more frequent sequence differs by one nucleotide. V usage is TRBV20-1 and J usage is TRBJ2-7; TRBD1 aligns across 7 bases. After removal of 8 bases from V and 4 bases from J, the junction contained 17 bases not matched to a gene. Looked up from germline, CDR1 is DFQATT and CDR2 is SNEGSKA (reference sequence). The CDR3 is 15 amino acids. The CDR3 loop is CSTLSRDSPYYEQYF. The CDR3 DNA is TGCAGTACTCTTTCCCGGGACAGTCCTTATTACGAGCAGTACTTC.

The chain uses TRBV7-9 and TRBJ2-7; tentatively, D is TRBD2 (5 bases). The ends were cut back, 5 bases at V and 1 base at J, with 12 bases in the middle. The CDR3 runs to 14 residues. Germline values: CDR1 SEHNR, CDR2 FQNEAQ (reference sequence). The CDR3 is CASSQTQRSYEQYF. CDR3 bases: TGTGCCAGCAGCCAAACACAGCGGTCCTACGAGCAGTACTTC.

In regard to this clonotype: A much larger clone lies a single base off, so this may be a read error. The chain recombines TRBV15 with TRBJ2-6; D is undetermined. Germline V CDR1 and CDR2: LNHNV, YYDKDF (reference sequence). Trimming shortened V by 7 bases and J by 0 bases, and 7 bases separated the two germline ends. The CDR3 runs 14 residues. The CDR3 region is CATTRGSGANVLTF. The CDR3 DNA reads TGTGCCACCACAAGAGGCTCTGGGGCCAACGTCCTGACTTTC.

As for this clonotype: This could be a read error, since a much larger clone is one nucleotide away. The J gene is TRBJ1-2, the V gene TRBV20-1; the D is unclear. The CDR3 has 14 residues. Trimming shortened V by 3 bases and J by 3 bases, and 14 bases separated the two germline ends. The V gene's germline CDR1 is DFQATT and CDR2 SNEGSKA (reference sequence). The CDR3 is CSASDQNRDYGYTF. The CDR3 DNA reads TGCAGTGCTAGTGATCAAAATCGGGACTATGGCTACACCTTC.

This clonotype has at least ten counts. The chain recombines TRBV6-1 with TRBJ1-2; D possibly corresponds to TRBD1 (6 bases). The CDR3 loop spans 16 amino acids. Germline V gene lookup returns CDR1 MNHNS and CDR2 SASEGT. With 0 bases removed from V and 5 bases from J, the gap between germline ends came to 16 bases. CDR3 protein: CASSEASWTDAYGYTF. In DNA, the CDR3 is TGTGCCAGCAGTGAAGCGAGCTGGACAGACGCATATGGCTACACCTTC.

As to this clonotype: The junction shows a germline mismatch at one end, possibly a read error. The chain has TRBV5-1 and TRBJ2-3; TRBD1 matches at 7 bases. The CDR3 sequence is 16 residues long. Germline V CDR1 and CDR2: SGHRS, YFSETQ. The CDR3 DNA reads as TGCGCCAGCAGCCCCGAGGGGGCGGTGAGCACAGATACGAAGTATTTT. Translation gives CASSPEGAVSTDTKYF.

This clonotype has a count of ten or more. V usage is TRBV20-1 and J usage is TRBJ2-7; 10 nucleotides agree with TRBD1. The J segment lost 2 bases and the V segment lost 3 bases, leaving 10 bases of the junction unmatched. This CDR3 is 16 amino acids long. The V gene's germline CDR1 is DFQATT and CDR2 SNEGSKA (reference sequence). CDR3 DNA sequence: TGCAGTGCTAGGTCCCGACAGGGGGCGATTACCTACGAGCAGTACTTC. It encodes CSARSRQGAITYEQYF.

This clonotype was picked up many times. The chain has TRBV3-1 and TRBJ2-5, with no clear D. CDR3 length equals 12 residues. V dropped 5 bases and J dropped 0 bases, with 4 bases sitting between them. Germline CDR1 reads LGHDT; CDR2 reads YNNKEL (reference sequence). CDR3 residues: CASSYYQETQYF. For the CDR3, the DNA is TGTGCCAGCAGCTACTACCAAGAGACCCAGTACTTC.

This clonotype was seen once. This may stem from a read error, because a much larger clone lies one nucleotide away. The chain combines TRBV15 with TRBJ2-1, with a possible D match to TRBD2 (5 bases). Trimming took 3 bases from V and 6 from J, leaving 24 bases between them. Germline V gene sequence: CDR1 LNHNV, CDR2 YYDKDF (reference sequence). The CDR3 covers 18 residues. Written as DNA, the CDR3 is TGTGCCACCAGCAGGAACCCCTTTGAAGCGGACGATGTCAATGAGCAGTTCTTC. This gives the protein CATSRNPFEADDVNEQFF.

The chain employs TRBV28 and TRBJ2-7; possible D gene TRBD2, 5 bases. This CDR3 comprises 13 residues. Germline V lookup: CDR1 MDHEN, CDR2 SYDVKM. The germline V and J ends were trimmed by 8 bases and 7 bases, with 18 bases remaining between them. The CDR3 here is CASVGNPIGEQYF. CDR3 bases: TGTGCCAGCGTCGGGAACCCGATCGGGGAGCAGTACTTC.

As for this clonotype: Being one base from a much bigger clone, this may be a read error. The rearrangement uses TRBV7-2 and TRBJ2-7, with 10 bases lining up with TRBD1. CDR1 and CDR2 from the germline V gene are SGHTA and FQGNSA. The CDR3 length is 14 residues. The CDR3 sequence is CASSQRQGADEKYF. In nucleotides, the CDR3 is TGTGCCAGCAGCCAAAGACAGGGGGCGGACGAGAAGTACTTC. Full variable domain (outside the CDR3, taken from reference TRBV7-2 and TRBJ2-7): GAGVSQSPSNKVTEKGKDVELRCDPISGHTALYWYRQSLGQGLEFLIYFQGNSAPDKSGLPSDRFSAERTGGSVSTLTIQRTQQEDSAVYLCASSQRQGADEKYFGPGTRLTVT.

This clonotype was recorded at least ten times. This rearrangement joins TRBV2 to TRBJ1-1; D remains ambiguous. The CDR3 totals 14 residues. V lost 1 base and J lost 4, with 10 bases in between. Per the germline V gene, CDR1 is SNHLY and CDR2 is FYNNEI. The CDR3 region has the DNA TGTGCCAGCAGTGAAGGAACAGACCTCACTGAAGCTTTCTTT. This gives the protein CASSEGTDLTEAFF.